Here is one T cell receptor beta chain with its context. The antigen is not known. The entry originates in a study of shared clonotypes between healthy human individuals. About the study: Each donor contributed plates that comprised three CD4 naive, three CD4 memory, two CD8 naive and one CD8 memory.

Assay execution proceeded at the deep level. The data were produced by immunoSEQ multiplex PCR, yet TCRdb's version contains in-frame clones alone and is incomplete. The table lists roughly 1,600,000 clones, approximately 98.5% of them singletons. Study results and caveats: Read depth was anticipated to influence clonotype sharing among donors.

Sequencing was performed on naive CD4+ T cells sorted from blood. Subset noted: CD45RA+ positively selected. The clonotype comes from a man younger than 45 in good health.

The CDR3 DNA sequence: TGCGCCAGCAGCCAAGATATCCCTCCCCCGAACACCATATATTTT. Amino acids: CASSQDIPPPNTIYF. The rearrangement joins TRBV4-3 to TRBJ1-3; the D is unclear. This CDR3 has 15 residues. Germline V lookup: CDR1 LGHNA, CDR2 YSLEER. The germline V and J ends were trimmed by 0 bases and 7 bases, with 13 bases remaining between them.